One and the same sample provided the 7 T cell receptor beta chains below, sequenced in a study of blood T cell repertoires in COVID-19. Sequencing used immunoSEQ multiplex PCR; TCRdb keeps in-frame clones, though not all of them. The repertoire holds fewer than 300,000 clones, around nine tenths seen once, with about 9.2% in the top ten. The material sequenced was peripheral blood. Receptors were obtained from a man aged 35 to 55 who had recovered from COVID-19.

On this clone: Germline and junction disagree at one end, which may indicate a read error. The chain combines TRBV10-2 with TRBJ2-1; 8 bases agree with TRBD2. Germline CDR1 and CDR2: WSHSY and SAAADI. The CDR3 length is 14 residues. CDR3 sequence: CARSASGGENEQFF. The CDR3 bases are TGCGCCAGAAGTGCAAGCGGGGGAGAAAATGAGCAGTTCTTC.

This chain's CDR3 is CASSRQGGDGYTF. The CDR3 DNA is TGTGCCAGCAGCCGTCAGGGAGGAGATGGCTACACCTTC. The V gene is TRBV3-1 (or the pseudogene TRBV3-2), the J gene TRBJ1-2; the D gene is possibly TRBD1 (5 bases). CDR1 and CDR2 from the germline V gene are LGHDT and YNNKEL (reference sequence). The CDR3 has 13 amino acids. The V end lost 4 bases, the J end lost 6 bases, and 12 bases lay between the germline ends.

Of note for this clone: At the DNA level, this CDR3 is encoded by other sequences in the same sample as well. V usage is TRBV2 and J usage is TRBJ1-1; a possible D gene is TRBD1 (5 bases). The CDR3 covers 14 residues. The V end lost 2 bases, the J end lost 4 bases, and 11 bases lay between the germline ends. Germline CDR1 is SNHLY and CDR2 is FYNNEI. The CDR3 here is CASSERQGSTEAFF. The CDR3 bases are TGTGCCAGCAGTGAACGTCAGGGTAGCACTGAAGCTTTCTTT.

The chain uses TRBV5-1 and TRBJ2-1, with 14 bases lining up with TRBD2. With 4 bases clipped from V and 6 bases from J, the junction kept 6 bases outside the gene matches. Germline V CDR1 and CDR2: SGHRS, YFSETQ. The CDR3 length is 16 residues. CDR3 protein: CASSVTSGRGGNEQFF. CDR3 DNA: TGCGCCAGCAGCGTGACTAGCGGGAGGGGGGGCAATGAGCAGTTCTTC.

The CDR3 spells CASSSLAEQFF. Written as DNA, the CDR3 is TGTGCCAGCAGCTCACTAGCTGAGCAGTTCTTC. V gene TRBV6-2 or TRBV6-3 combines with J gene TRBJ2-1; possibly TRBD2 for D (6 bases). Trimming took 6 bases from V and 9 from J, leaving 9 bases between them. CDR1 and CDR2 from the germline V gene are MNHEY and SVGEGT. There are 11 residues in the CDR3.

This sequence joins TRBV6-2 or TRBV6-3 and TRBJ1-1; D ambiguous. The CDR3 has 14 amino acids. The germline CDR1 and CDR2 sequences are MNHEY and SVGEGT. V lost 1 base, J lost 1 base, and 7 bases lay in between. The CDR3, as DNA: TGTGCCAGCAGTTACTGGGAGGGGAACACTGAAGCTTTCTTT. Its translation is CASSYWEGNTEAFF.

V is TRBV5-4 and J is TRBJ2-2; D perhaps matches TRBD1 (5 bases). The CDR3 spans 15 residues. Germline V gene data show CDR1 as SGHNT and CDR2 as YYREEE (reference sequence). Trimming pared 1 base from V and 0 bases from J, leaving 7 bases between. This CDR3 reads CASSLQGTNTGELFF. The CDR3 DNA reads TGTGCCAGCAGCTTGCAGGGTACGAACACCGGGGAGCTGTTTTTT. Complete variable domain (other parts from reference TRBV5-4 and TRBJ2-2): ETGVTQSPTHLIKTRGQQVTLRCSSQSGHNTVSWYQQALGQGPQFIFQYYREEENGRGNFPPRFSGLQFPNYSSELNVNALELDDSALYLCASSLQGTNTGELFFGEGSRLTVL.